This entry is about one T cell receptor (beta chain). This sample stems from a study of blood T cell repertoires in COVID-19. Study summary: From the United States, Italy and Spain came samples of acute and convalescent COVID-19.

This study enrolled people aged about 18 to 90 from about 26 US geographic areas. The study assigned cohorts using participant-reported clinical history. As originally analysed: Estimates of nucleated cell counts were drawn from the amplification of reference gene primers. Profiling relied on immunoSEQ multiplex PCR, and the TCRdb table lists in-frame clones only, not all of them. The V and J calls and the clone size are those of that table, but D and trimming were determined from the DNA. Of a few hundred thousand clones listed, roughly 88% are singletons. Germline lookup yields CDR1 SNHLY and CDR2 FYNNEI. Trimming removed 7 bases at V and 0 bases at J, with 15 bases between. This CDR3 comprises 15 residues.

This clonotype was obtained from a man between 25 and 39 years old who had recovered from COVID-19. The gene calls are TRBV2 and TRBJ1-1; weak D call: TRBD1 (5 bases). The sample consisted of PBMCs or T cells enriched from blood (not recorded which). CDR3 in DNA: TGTGCCAGCAATCCTGCTGGGGCCATGAACACTGAAGCTTTCTTT. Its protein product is CASNPAGAMNTEAFF.